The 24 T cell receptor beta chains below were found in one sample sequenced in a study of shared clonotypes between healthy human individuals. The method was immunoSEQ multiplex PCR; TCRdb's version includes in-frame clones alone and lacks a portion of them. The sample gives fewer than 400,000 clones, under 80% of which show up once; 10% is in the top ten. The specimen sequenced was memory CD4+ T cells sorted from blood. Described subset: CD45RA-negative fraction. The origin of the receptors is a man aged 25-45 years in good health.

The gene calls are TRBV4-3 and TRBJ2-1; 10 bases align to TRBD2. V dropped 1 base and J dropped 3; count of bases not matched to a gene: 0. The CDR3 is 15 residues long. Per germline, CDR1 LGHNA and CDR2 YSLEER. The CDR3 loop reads CASSQGTSGYNEQFF. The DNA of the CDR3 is TGCGCCAGCAGCCAAGGGACTAGCGGCTACAATGAGCAGTTCTTC.

CDR3 amino acids: CASSFRSVSSYEQYF. CDR3 nucleotide sequence: TGTGCCAGCAGTTTTCGTAGCGTTAGCTCCTACGAGCAGTACTTC. This chain uses TRBV28 with TRBJ2-7; TRBD2 might be the D (5 bases). Per germline, CDR1 MDHEN and CDR2 SYDVKM. V gave up 3 bases and J gave up 0 bases, with 12 bases separating them. This CDR3 comprises 15 residues.

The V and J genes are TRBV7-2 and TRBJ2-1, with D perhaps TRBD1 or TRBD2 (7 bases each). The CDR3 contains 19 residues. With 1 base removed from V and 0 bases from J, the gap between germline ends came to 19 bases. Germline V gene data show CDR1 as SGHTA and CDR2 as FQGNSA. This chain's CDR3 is CASSLDPRQGGVSYNEQFF. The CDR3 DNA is TGTGCCAGCAGCTTAGATCCCAGACAGGGAGGGGTCTCCTACAATGAGCAGTTCTTC.

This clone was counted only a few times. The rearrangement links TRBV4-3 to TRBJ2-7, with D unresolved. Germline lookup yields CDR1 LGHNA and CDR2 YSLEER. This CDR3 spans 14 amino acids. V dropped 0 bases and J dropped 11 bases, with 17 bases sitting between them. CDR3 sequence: CASSQDLVDSREYF. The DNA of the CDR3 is TGCGCCAGCAGCCAAGATCTCGTCGACTCTAGGGAGTACTTC.

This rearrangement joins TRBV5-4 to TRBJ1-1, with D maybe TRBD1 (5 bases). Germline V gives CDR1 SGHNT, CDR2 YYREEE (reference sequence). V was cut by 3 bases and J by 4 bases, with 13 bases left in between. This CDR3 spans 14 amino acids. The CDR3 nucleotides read TGTGCCAGCAGCTCCCCCGCAGGGAGCACTGAAGCTTTCTTT. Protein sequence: CASSSPAGSTEAFF. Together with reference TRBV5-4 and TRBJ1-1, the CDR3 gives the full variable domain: ETGVTQSPTHLIKTRGQQVTLRCSSQSGHNTVSWYQQALGQGPQFIFQYYREEENGRGNFPPRFSGLQFPNYSSELNVNALELDDSALYLCASSSPAGSTEAFFGQGTRLTVV.

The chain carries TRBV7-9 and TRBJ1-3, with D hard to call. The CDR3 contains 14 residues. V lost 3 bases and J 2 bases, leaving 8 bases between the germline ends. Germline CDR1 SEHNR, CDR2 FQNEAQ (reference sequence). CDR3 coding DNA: TGTGCCAGCAGCTTCAAGGGAACTGGAAACACCATATATTTT. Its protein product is CASSFKGTGNTIYF.

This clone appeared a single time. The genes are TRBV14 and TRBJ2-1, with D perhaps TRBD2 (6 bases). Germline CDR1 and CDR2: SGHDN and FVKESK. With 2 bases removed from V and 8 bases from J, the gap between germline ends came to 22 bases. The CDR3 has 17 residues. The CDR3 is CASSQSPGRRGQHEQFF. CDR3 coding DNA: TGTGCCAGCAGCCAATCCCCTGGGAGGAGGGGTCAGCATGAGCAGTTCTTC. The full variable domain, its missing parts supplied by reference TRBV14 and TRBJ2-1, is EAGVTQFPSHSVIEKGQTVTLRCDPISGHDNLYWYRRVMGKEIKFLLHFVKESKQDESGMPNNRFLAERTGGTYSTLKVQPAELEDSGVYFCASSQSPGRRGQHEQFFGPGTRLTVL.

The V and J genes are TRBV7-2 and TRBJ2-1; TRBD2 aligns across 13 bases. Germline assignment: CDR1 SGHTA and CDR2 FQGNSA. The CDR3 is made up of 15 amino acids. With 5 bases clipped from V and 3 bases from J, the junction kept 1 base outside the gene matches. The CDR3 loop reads CASSRTSGGYNEQFF. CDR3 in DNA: TGTGCCAGCAGCCGGACTAGCGGGGGCTACAATGAGCAGTTCTTC.

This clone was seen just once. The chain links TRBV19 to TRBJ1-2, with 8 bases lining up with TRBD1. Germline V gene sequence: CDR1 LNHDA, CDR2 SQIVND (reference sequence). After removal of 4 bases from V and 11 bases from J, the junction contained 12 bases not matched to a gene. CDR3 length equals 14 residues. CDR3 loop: CASSTRGRSAIYTF. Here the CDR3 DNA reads TGTGCCAGTAGTACCAGGGGGCGCTCGGCCATTTACACCTTC.

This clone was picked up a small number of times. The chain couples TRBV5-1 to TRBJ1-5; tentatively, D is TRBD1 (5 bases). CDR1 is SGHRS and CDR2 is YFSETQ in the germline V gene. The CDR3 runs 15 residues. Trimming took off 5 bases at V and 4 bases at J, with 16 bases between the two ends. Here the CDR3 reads CASRPSFGGNQPQHF. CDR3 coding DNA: TGCGCCAGCAGGCCCTCCTTCGGGGGGAATCAGCCCCAGCATTTT.

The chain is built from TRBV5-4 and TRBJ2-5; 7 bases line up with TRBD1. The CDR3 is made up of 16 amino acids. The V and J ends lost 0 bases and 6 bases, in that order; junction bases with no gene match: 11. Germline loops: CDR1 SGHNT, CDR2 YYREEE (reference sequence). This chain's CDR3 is CASSLGQRTGGQTQYF. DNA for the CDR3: TGTGCCAGCAGCTTGGGGCAGCGGACAGGCGGGCAGACCCAGTACTTC.

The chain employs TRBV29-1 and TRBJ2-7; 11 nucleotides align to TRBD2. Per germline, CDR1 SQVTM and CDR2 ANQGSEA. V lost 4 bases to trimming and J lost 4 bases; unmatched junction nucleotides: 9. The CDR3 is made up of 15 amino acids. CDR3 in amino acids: CSVGGLAGGLYEQYF. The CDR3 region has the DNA TGCAGCGTTGGGGGGCTAGCGGGAGGCCTTTACGAGCAGTACTTC.

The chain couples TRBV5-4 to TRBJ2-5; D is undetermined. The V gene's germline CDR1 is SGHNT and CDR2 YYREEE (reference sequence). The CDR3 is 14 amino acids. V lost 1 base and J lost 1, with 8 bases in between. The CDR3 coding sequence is TGTGCCAGCAGCTTGCCGGGCAGCCAAGAGACCCAGTACTTC. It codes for CASSLPGSQETQYF.

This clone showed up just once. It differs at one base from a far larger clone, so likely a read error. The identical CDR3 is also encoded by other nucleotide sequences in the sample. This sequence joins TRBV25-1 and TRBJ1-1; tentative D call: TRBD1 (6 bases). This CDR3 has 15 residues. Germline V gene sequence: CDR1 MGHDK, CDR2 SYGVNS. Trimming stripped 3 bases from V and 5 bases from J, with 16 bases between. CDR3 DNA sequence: TGTGCCAGCAGTGAGATCCAGGGGATTCAAACTGAAGCTTTCTTT. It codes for CASSEIQGIQTEAFF.

Written as DNA, the CDR3 is TGTGCCAGCATCGGCGGGGCGCCCAGCAATCAGCCCCAGCATTTT. Translation gives CASIGGAPSNQPQHF. The chain joins TRBV28 to TRBJ1-5; tentative D call: TRBD1 (5 bases). The CDR3 contains 15 residues. V was shortened by 7 bases and J by 1 base, with 14 bases between the two germline ends. Germline V gives CDR1 MDHEN, CDR2 SYDVKM.

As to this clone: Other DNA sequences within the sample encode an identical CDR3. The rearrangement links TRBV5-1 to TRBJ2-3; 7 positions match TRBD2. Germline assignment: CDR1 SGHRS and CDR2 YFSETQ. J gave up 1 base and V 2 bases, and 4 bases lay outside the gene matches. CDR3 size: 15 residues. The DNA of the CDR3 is TGCGCCAGCAGCTTCGGGCTAGCGGGCACAGATACGCAGTATTTT. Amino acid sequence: CASSFGLAGTDTQYF.

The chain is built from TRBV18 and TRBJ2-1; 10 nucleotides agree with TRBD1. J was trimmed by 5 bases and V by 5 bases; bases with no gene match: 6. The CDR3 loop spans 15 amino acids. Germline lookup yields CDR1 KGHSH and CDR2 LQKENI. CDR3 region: CASSSGQGVNNEQFF. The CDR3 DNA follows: TGTGCCAGCTCATCTGGACAGGGGGTAAACAATGAGCAGTTCTTC.

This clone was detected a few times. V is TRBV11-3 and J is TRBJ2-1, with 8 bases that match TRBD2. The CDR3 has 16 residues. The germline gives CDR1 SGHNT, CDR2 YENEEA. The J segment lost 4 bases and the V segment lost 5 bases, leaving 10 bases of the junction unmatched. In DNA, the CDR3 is TGTGCCAGCAGCCCCCGTGTAGCGGGGCCTTACAATGAGCAGTTCTTC. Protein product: CASSPRVAGPYNEQFF.

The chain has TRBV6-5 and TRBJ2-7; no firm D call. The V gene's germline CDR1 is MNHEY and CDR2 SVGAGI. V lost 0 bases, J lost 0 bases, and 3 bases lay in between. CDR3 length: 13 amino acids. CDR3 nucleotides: TGTGCCAGCAGTTACTCGAGCTCCTACGAGCAGTACTTC. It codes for CASSYSSSYEQYF.

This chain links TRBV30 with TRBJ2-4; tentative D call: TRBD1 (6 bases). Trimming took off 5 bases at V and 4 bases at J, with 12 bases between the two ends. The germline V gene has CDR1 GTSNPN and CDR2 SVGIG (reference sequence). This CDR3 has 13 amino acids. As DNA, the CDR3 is TGTGCCTGGGATGGACAGAAAAAAAACATTCAGTACTTC. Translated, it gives CAWDGQKKNIQYF.

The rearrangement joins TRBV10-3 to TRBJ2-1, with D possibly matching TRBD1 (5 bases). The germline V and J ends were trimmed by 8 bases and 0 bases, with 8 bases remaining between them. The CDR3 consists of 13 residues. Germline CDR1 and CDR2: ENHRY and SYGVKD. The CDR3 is CAIGADSYNEQFF. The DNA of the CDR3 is TGTGCCATCGGGGCGGACTCCTACAATGAGCAGTTCTTC.

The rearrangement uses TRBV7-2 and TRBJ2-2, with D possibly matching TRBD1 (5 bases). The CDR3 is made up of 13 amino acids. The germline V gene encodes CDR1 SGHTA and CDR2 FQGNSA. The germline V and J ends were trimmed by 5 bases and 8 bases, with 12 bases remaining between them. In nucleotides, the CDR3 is TGTGCCAGCAGCCTTATAAAGGGGGGGGAGCTGTTTTTT. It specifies CASSLIKGGELFF.

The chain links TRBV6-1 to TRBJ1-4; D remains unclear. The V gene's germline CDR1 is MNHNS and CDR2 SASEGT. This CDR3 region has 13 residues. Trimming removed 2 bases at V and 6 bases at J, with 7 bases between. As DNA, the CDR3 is TGTGCCAGCAGTGAAAGTCTCGATGAAAAACTGTTTTTT. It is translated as CASSESLDEKLFF.

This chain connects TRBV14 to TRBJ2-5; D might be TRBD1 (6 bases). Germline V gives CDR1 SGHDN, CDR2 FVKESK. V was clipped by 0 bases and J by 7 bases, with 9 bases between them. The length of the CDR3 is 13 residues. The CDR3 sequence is CASSQDIGGTQYF. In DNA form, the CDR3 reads TGTGCCAGCAGCCAAGATATAGGGGGGACCCAGTACTTC.